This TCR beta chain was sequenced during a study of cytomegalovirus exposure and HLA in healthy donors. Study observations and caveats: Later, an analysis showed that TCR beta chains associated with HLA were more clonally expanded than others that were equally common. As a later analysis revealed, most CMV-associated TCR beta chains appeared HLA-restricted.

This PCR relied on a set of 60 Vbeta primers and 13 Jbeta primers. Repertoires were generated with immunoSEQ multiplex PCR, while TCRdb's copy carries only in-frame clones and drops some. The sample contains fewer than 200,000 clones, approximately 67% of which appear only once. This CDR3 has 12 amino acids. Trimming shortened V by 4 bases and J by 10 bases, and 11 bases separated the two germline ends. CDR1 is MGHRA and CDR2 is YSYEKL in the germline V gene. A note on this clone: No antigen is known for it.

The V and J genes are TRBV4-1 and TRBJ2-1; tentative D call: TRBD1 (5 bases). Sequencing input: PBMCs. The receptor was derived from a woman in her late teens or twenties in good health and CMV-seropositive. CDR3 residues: CASSPSHREQFF. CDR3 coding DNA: TGCGCCAGCAGCCCGTCCCACAGGGAGCAGTTCTTC.